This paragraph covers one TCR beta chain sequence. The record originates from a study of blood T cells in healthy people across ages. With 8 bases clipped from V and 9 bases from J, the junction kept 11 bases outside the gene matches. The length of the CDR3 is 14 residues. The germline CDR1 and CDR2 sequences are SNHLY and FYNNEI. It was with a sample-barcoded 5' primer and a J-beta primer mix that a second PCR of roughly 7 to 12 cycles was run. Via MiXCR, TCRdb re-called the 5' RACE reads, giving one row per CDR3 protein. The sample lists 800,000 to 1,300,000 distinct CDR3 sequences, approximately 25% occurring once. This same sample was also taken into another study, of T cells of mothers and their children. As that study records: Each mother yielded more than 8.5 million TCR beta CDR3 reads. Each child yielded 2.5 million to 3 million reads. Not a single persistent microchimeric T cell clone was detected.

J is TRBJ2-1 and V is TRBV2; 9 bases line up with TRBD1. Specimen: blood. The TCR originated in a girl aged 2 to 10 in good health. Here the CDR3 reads CASFPGQGRGEQFF. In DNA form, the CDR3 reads TGTGCCAGCTTCCCGGGACAGGGAAGGGGTGAGCAGTTCTTC.